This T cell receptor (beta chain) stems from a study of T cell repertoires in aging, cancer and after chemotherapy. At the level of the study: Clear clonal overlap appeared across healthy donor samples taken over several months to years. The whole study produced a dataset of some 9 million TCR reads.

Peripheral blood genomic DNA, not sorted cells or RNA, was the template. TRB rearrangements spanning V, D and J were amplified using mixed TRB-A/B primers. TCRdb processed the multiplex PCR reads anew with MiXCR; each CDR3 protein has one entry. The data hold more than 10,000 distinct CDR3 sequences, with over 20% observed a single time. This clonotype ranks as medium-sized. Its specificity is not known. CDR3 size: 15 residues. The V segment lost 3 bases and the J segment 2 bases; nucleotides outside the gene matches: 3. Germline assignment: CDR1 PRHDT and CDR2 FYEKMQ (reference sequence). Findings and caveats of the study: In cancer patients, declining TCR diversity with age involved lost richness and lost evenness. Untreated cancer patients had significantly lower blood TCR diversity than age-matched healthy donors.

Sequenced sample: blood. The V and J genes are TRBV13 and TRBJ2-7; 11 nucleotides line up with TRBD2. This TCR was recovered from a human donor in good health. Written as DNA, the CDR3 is TGTGCCAGCAGCTTGGGGACTAGCGGTCCCTACGAGCAGTACTTC. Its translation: CASSLGTSGPYEQYF.